The present entry profiles one TCR beta chain with its context. Scientists amplified the TCR beta CDR3 regions from RNA transcripts. First-round RT-PCR used HTBI primers; second-round multiplex PCR followed. TCRdb reanalysed the multiplex PCR reads using MiXCR and keeps one entry per CDR3 protein. The repertoire holds 500,000 to 800,000 distinct CDR3 sequences, roughly 39% seen once, with roughly 3.5% in the top ten. CDR3 length: 16 residues. Per germline, CDR1 PRHDT and CDR2 FYEKMQ (reference sequence). Trimming took 4 bases from V and 4 from J, leaving 16 bases between them. The sample originates from a study of Graves' ophthalmopathy and Graves' hyperthyroidism. PBMCs stemmed from more than 9.5 ml of fresh peripheral blood.

This sequence joins TRBV13 and TRBJ2-2, with D possibly matching TRBD2 (5 bases). The sequence derives from an adult man with Graves' ophthalmopathy. The source material was peripheral blood. The CDR3 loop is CASSSPSWSGTGELFF. The CDR3 DNA reads TGTGCCAGCAGCTCCCCCAGTTGGAGCGGCACCGGGGAGCTGTTTTTT.